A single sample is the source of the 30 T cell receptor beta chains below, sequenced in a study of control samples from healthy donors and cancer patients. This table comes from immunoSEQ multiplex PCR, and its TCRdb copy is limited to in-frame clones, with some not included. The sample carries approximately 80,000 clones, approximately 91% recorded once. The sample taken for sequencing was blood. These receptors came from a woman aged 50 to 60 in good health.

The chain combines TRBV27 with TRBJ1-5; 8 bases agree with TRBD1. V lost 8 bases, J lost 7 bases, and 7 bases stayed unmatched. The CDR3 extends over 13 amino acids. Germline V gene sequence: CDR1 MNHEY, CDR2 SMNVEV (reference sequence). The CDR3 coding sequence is TGTGCCAGCGGACAGGGTAGGTGGCAGCCCCAGCATTTT. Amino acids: CASGQGRWQPQHF.

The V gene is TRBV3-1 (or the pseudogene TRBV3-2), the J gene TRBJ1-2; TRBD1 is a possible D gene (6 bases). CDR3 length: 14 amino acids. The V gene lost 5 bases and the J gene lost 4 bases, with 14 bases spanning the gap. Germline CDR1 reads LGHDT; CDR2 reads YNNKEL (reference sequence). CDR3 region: CASSSRQVAYGYTF. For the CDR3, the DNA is TGTGCCAGCAGCAGTAGACAGGTAGCCTATGGCTACACCTTC.

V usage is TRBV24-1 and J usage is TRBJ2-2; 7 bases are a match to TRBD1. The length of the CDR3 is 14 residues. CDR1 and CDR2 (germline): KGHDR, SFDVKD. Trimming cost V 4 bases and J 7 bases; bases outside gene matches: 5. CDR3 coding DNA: TGTGCCACCAGTGACCTTAGGACAGGCGGGGAGCTGTTTTTT. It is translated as CATSDLRTGGELFF.

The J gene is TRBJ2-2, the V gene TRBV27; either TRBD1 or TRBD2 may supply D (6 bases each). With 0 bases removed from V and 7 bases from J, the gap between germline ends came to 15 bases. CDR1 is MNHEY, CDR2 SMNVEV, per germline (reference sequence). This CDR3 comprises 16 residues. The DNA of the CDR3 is TGTGCCAGCAGTTTATCGATTGGGGGGCAGGGCGGGGAGCTGTTTTTT. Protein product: CASSLSIGGQGGELFF.

CDR3 nucleotides: TGCGCCAGCAGTCCGGACAGCTCTGGAAACACCATATATTTT. It yields the protein CASSPDSSGNTIYF. This rearrangement joins TRBV10-1 to TRBJ1-3, with D tentatively TRBD1 (6 bases). The CDR3 is made up of 14 amino acids. The ends were cut back, 5 bases at V and 0 bases at J, with 8 bases in the middle. The germline CDR1 and CDR2 sequences are WNHNN and SYGVQD (reference sequence).

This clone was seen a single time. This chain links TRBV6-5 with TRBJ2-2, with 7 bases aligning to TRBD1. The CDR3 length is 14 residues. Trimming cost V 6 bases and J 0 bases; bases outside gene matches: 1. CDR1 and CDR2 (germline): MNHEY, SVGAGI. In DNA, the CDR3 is TGTGCCAGCAGGGGGACAGCGAACACCGGGGAGCTGTTTTTT. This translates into CASRGTANTGELFF.

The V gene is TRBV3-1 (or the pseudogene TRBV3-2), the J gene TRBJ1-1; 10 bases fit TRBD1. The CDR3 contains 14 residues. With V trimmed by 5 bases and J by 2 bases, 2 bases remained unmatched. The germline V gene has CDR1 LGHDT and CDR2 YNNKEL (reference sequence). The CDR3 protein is CASSWTGGNTEAFF. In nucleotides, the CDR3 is TGTGCCAGCAGCTGGACAGGGGGAAACACTGAAGCTTTCTTT.

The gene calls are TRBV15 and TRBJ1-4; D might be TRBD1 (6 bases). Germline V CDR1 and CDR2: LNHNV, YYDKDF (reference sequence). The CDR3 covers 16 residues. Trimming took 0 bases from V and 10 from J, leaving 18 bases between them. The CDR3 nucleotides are TGTGCCACCAGCAGAGATGGAGGGGGGCGGATTGGAAAACTGTTTTTT. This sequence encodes CATSRDGGGRIGKLFF.

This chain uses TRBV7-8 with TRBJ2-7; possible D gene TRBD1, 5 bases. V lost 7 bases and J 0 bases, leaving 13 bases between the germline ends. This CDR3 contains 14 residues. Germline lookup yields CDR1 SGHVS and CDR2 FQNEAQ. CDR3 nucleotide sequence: TGTGCCAGCACCCCAGGGCGGCTCTCCTACGAGCAGTACTTC. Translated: CASTPGRLSYEQYF.

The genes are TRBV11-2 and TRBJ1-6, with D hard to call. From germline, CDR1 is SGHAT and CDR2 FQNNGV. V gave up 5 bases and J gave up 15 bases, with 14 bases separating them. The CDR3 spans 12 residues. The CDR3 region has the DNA TGTGCCAGCAGCCCTAGTCTGACGGTCCTCCACTTT. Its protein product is CASSPSLTVLHF. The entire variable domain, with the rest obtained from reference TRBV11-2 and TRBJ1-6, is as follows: EAGVAQSPRYKIIEKRQSVAFWCNPISGHATLYWYQQILGQGPKLLIQFQNNGVVDDSQLPKDRFSAERLKGVDSTLKIQPAKLEDSAVYLCASSPSLTVLHFGNGTRLTVT.

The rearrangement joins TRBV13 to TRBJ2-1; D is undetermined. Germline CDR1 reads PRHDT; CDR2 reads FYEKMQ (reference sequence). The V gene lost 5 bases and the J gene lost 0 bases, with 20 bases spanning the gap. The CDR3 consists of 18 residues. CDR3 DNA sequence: TGTGCCAGCAGCCGACCCACTTACCTGGCGAGCTCCTACAATGAGCAGTTCTTC. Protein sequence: CASSRPTYLASSYNEQFF.

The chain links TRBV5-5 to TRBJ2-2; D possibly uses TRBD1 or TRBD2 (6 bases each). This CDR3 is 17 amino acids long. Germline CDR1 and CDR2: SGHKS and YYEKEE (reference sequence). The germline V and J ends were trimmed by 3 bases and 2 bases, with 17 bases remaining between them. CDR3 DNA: TGTGCCAGCAGCTCCCCCACCTGGGGGGCTAACACCGGGGAGCTGTTTTTT. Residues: CASSSPTWGANTGELFF.

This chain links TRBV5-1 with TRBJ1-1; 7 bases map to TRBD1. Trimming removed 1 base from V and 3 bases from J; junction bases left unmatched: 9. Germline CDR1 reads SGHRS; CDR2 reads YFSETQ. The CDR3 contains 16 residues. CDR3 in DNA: TGCGCCAGCAGCTTGAGGGGACAGCGTCGAGACACTGAAGCTTTCTTT. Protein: CASSLRGQRRDTEAFF.

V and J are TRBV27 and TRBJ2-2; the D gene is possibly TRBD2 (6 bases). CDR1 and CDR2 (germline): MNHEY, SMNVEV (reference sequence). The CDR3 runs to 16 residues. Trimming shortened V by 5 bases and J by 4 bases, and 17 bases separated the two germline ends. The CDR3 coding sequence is TGTGCCAGCAGTCTCCCCGGAGGAGGGACCACCGGGGAGCTGTTTTTT. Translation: CASSLPGGGTTGELFF.

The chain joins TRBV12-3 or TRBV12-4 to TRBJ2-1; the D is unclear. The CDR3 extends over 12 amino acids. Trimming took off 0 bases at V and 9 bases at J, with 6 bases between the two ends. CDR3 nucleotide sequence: TGTGCCAGCAGTTTAGCCGAGGTTGAGCAGTTCTTC. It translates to CASSLAEVEQFF.

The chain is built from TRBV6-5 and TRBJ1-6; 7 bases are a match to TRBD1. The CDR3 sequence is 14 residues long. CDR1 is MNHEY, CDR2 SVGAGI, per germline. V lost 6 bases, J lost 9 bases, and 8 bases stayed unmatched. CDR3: CASRPGTDGSPLHF. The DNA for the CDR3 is TGTGCCAGCAGACCCGGGACAGATGGTTCACCCCTCCACTTT.

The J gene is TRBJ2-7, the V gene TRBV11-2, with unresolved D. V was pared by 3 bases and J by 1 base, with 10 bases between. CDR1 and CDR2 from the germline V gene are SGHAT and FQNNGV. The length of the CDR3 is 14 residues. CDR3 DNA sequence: TGTGCCAGCAGCTTGTTGGCCAGGTCCTACGAGCAGTACTTC. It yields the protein CASSLLARSYEQYF.

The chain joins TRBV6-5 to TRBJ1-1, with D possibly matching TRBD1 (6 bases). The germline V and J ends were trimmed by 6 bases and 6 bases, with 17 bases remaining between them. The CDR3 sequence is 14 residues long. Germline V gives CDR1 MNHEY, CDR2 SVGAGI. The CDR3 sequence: CASSQQGLGAEAFF. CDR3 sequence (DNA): TGTGCCAGCAGCCAACAGGGATTGGGGGCTGAAGCTTTCTTT.

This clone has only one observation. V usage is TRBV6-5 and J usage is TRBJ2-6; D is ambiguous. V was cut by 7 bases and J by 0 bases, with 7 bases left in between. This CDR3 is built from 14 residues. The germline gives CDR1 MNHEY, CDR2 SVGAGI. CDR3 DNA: TGTGCCAGCACGCTAACCTCTGGGGCCAACGTCCTGACTTTC. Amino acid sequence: CASTLTSGANVLTF.

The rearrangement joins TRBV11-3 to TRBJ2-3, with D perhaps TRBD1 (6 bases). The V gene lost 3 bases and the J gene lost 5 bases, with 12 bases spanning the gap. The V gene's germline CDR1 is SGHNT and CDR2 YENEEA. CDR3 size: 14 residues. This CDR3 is CASSLDPGVDTQYF. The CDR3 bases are TGTGCCAGCAGCTTGGACCCAGGGGTAGATACGCAGTATTTT.

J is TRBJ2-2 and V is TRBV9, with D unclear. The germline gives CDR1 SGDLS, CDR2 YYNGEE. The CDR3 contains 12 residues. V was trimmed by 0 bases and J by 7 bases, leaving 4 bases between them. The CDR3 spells CASSVDSGELFF. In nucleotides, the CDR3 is TGTGCCAGCAGCGTAGATAGCGGGGAGCTGTTTTTT.

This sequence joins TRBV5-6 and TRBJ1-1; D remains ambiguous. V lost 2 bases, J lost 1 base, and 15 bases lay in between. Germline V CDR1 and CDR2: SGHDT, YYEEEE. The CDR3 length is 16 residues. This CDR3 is CASSFWRGATNTEAFF. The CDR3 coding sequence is TGTGCCAGCAGCTTTTGGCGAGGCGCCACGAACACTGAAGCTTTCTTT.

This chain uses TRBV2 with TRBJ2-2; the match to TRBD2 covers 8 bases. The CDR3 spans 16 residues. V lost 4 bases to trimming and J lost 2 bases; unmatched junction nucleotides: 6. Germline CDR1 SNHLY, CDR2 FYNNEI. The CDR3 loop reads CASSVRTSPNTGELFF. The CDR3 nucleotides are TGTGCCAGCAGTGTTAGGACTAGCCCAAACACCGGGGAGCTGTTTTTT. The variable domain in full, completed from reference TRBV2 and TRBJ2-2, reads EPEVTQTPSHQVTQMGQEVILRCVPISNHLYFYWYRQILGQKVEFLVSFYNNEISEKSEIFDDQFSVERPDGSNFTLKIRSTKLEDSAMYFCASSVRTSPNTGELFFGEGSRLTVL.

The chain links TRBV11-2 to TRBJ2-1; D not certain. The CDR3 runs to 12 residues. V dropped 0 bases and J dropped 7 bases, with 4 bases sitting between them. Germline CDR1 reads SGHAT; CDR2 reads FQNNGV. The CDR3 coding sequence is TGTGCCAGCAGCTTAGATATTAATGAGCAGTTCTTC. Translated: CASSLDINEQFF. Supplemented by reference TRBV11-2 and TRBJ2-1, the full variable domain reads EAGVAQSPRYKIIEKRQSVAFWCNPISGHATLYWYQQILGQGPKLLIQFQNNGVVDDSQLPKDRFSAERLKGVDSTLKIQPAKLEDSAVYLCASSLDINEQFFGPGTRLTVL.

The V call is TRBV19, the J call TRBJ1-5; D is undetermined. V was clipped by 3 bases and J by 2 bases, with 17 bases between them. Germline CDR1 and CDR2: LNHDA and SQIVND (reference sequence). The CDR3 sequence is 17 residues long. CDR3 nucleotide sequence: TGTGCCAGTAGTATCCAAGTGGGTAGGGCTGGCAATCAGCCCCAGCATTTT. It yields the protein CASSIQVGRAGNQPQHF.

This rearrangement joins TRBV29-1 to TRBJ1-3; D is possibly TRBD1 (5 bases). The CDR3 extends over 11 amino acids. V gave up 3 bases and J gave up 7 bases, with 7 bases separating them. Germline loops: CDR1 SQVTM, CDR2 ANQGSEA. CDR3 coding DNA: TGCAGCGTTGAGAAGGGGAACACCATATATTTT. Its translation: CSVEKGNTIYF.

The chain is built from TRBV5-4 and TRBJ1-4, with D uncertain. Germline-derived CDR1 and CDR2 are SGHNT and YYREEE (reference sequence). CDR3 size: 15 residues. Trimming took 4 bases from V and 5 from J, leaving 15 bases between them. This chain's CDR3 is CASSNKEGGNEKLFF. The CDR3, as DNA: TGTGCCAGCAGCAACAAGGAGGGAGGAAATGAAAAACTGTTTTTT.

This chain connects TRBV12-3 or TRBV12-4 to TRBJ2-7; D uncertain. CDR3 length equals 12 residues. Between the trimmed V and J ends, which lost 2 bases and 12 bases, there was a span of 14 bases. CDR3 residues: CASSLKLGKGYF. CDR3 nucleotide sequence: TGTGCCAGCAGTTTAAAGCTCGGCAAAGGGTACTTC.

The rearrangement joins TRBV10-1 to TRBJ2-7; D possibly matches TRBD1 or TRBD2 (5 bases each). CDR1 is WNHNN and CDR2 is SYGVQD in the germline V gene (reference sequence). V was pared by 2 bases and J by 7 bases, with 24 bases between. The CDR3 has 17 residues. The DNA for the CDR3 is TGCGCCAGCAGTGAGGCCAGGCCGGGGATAGGGGCTGGGGAGCAGTACTTC. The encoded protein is CASSEARPGIGAGEQYF.

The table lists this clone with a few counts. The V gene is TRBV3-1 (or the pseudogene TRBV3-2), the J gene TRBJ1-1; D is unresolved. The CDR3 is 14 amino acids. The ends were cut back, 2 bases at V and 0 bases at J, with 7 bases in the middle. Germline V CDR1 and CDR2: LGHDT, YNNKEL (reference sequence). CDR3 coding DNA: TGTGCCAGCAGCCAACAAAGTATGAACACTGAAGCTTTCTTT. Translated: CASSQQSMNTEAFF.